The 21 T cell receptor beta chains presented below share a single source sample, sequenced in a study of OX40 agonist ivuxolimab in advanced cancers. Only in-frame clones appear in the TCRdb table, and some are missing; sequencing was by immunoSEQ multiplex PCR. The repertoire holds 65,000 to 85,000 clones, with around 89% as singletons. Source: CD4+ or CD8+ T cells sorted from blood, taken in a trial of the OX40 agonist ivuxolimab. Receptors were obtained from an adult with an advanced solid tumor such as melanoma, head and neck, liver or kidney cancer.

The chain uses TRBV28 and TRBJ2-7; 10 nucleotides agree with TRBD2. The CDR3 is 18 residues long. The germline gives CDR1 MDHEN, CDR2 SYDVKM. CDR3 DNA: TGTGCTCCGGCGCTAGCGGGAGTAGGTGTCCTCCGGCGCTACGAGCAGTACTTC. It encodes CAPALAGVGVLRRYEQYF.

V usage is TRBV5-6 and J usage is TRBJ1-2; no clear D gene. Germline V lookup: CDR1 SGHDT, CDR2 YYEEEE. The CDR3 has 14 residues. Deletions cut 4 bases from V and 2 bases from J, with 12 bases between. The CDR3 DNA reads TGTGCCAGCAGCACGGGTAGAGCGAACTATGGCTACACCTTC. It specifies CASSTGRANYGYTF.

The chain combines TRBV6-6 with TRBJ1-2; D may be TRBD1 (5 bases). Germline V gene sequence: CDR1 MNHNY, CDR2 SVGAGI (reference sequence). This CDR3 is 16 amino acids long. Trimming shortened V by 5 bases and J by 2 bases, and 18 bases separated the two germline ends. DNA for the CDR3: TGTGCCAGCAGTCCCCCCGTCGGGACCATAAACTATGGCTACACCTTC. Translated, it gives CASSPPVGTINYGYTF.

J is TRBJ2-3 and V is TRBV5-1; 8 bases align to TRBD2. The CDR3 runs to 16 residues. The V and J ends lost 0 bases and 2 bases, in that order; junction bases with no gene match: 5. Germline V CDR1 and CDR2: SGHRS, YFSETQ. The CDR3 reads CASSLGGGGITDTQYF. CDR3 DNA sequence: TGCGCCAGCAGCTTGGGTGGCGGGGGGATCACAGATACGCAGTATTTT. Full variable domain (remainder filled in from reference TRBV5-1 and TRBJ2-3): KAGVTQTPRYLIKTRGQQVTLSCSPISGHRSVSWYQQTPGQGLQFLFEYFSETQRNKGNFPGRFSGRQFSNSRSEMNVSTLELGDSALYLCASSLGGGGITDTQYFGPGTRLTVL.

The J gene is TRBJ2-5, the V gene TRBV27, with D tentatively TRBD1 (6 bases). The CDR3 has 13 residues. Trimming removed 2 bases at V and 5 bases at J, with 9 bases between. In germline, CDR1 is MNHEY, CDR2 SMNVEV (reference sequence). CDR3 amino acids: CASSLRGKETQYF. The CDR3 nucleotides read TGTGCCAGCAGTTTAAGGGGGAAGGAGACCCAGTACTTC.

The chain combines TRBV6-5 with TRBJ2-2, with no clear D. Germline V gene sequence: CDR1 MNHEY, CDR2 SVGAGI. V lost 2 bases, J lost 5 bases, and 9 bases lay in between. This CDR3 contains 14 residues. As DNA, the CDR3 is TGTGCCAGCAGTTACGGTCAGATTACCGGGGAGCTGTTTTTT. It translates to CASSYGQITGELFF.

The rearrangement uses TRBV19 and TRBJ2-1; 7 bases fit TRBD1. V lost 6 bases to trimming and J lost 5 bases; unmatched junction nucleotides: 13. There are 16 residues in the CDR3. CDR1 is LNHDA, CDR2 SQIVND, per germline (reference sequence). The CDR3 nucleotides are TGTGCCAGTAGGTTCAGGGGGTCGCCCCTCGACAATGAGCAGTTCTTC. It translates to CASRFRGSPLDNEQFF. The whole variable domain, remainder taken from reference TRBV19 and TRBJ2-1, is DGGITQSPKYLFRKEGQNVTLSCEQNLNHDAMYWYRQDPGQGLRLIYYSQIVNDFQKGDIAEGYSVSREKKESFPLTVTSAQKNPTAFYLCASRFRGSPLDNEQFFGPGTRLTVL.

This chain uses TRBV27 with TRBJ2-1; D is unclear. CDR3 length equals 11 residues. Germline V gene lookup returns CDR1 MNHEY and CDR2 SMNVEV (reference sequence). Trimming removed 4 bases at V and 6 bases at J, with 4 bases between. CDR3 nucleotide sequence: TGTGCCAGCAGTTCAGGCAATGAGCAGTTCTTC. Residues: CASSSGNEQFF.

The chain combines TRBV10-3 with TRBJ1-4; D ambiguous. V was shortened by 0 bases and J by 7 bases, with 12 bases between the two germline ends. The V gene's germline CDR1 is ENHRY and CDR2 SYGVKD. This CDR3 region has 15 residues. DNA for the CDR3: TGTGCCATCAGTGAGTCGAGGGTGGTGACTGAAAAACTGTTTTTT. Encoded protein: CAISESRVVTEKLFF.

The chain is built from TRBV18 and TRBJ1-3, with 10 bases fitting TRBD1. The V segment lost 6 bases and the J segment 3 bases; nucleotides outside the gene matches: 5. Germline assignment: CDR1 KGHSH and CDR2 LQKENI. The CDR3 length is 15 residues. The CDR3 is CASSSGTGVGNTIYF. The CDR3 nucleotides are TGTGCCAGCTCGTCCGGGACAGGGGTTGGAAACACCATATATTTT.

The chain couples TRBV11-2 to TRBJ2-7, with D perhaps matching TRBD2 (5 bases). The ends were cut back, 0 bases at V and 4 bases at J, with 7 bases in the middle. CDR1 and CDR2 (germline): SGHAT, FQNNGV. The CDR3 spans 13 residues. The CDR3, as DNA: TGTGCCAGCAGCTTAGATCGGGATTACGAGCAGTACTTC. This codes for CASSLDRDYEQYF.

J is TRBJ2-5 and V is TRBV6-5; D gene uncertain. Germline V lookup: CDR1 MNHEY, CDR2 SVGAGI. This CDR3 is 13 amino acids long. V lost 5 bases and J lost 3, with 10 bases in between. CDR3 in amino acids: CASSVLSKETQYF. CDR3 nucleotide sequence: TGTGCCAGCAGTGTTCTATCGAAAGAGACCCAGTACTTC.

This chain uses TRBV4-2 with TRBJ2-3; 11 nucleotides agree with TRBD2. V dropped 4 bases and J dropped 6; count of bases not matched to a gene: 12. From germline, CDR1 is LGHNA and CDR2 YNFKEQ. This CDR3 is 17 amino acids long. CDR3 protein: CASSPLDSGRDGDTQYF. The CDR3, as DNA: TGTGCCAGCAGCCCGCTTGATAGCGGGAGGGACGGGGATACGCAGTATTTT.

This chain links TRBV2 with TRBJ1-2, with TRBD1 identical over 7 bases. This CDR3 has 14 residues. Trimming removed 1 base from V and 4 bases from J; junction bases left unmatched: 3. Germline V CDR1 and CDR2: SNHLY, FYNNEI. The DNA for the CDR3 is TGTGCCAGCAGTGAAGAAGGACAGGTCTATGGCTACACCTTC. Translating gives CASSEEGQVYGYTF. The full variable domain, with the rest looked up from reference TRBV2 and TRBJ1-2, is EPEVTQTPSHQVTQMGQEVILRCVPISNHLYFYWYRQILGQKVEFLVSFYNNEISEKSEIFDDQFSVERPDGSNFTLKIRSTKLEDSAMYFCASSEEGQVYGYTFGSGTRLTVV.

The rearrangement links TRBV4-1 to TRBJ1-3, with D perhaps TRBD1 (6 bases). The V gene lost 0 bases and the J gene lost 0 bases, with 15 bases spanning the gap. Germline loops: CDR1 MGHRA, CDR2 YSYEKL. The CDR3 totals 18 residues. CDR3: CASSQDDRTAFSGNTIYF. As DNA, the CDR3 is TGCGCCAGCAGCCAAGATGACAGGACAGCTTTCTCTGGAAACACCATATATTTT.

The chain couples TRBV6-1 to TRBJ1-2; weak D call: TRBD1 (5 bases). Germline V gene lookup returns CDR1 MNHNS and CDR2 SASEGT. The V gene lost 4 bases and the J gene lost 4 bases, with 13 bases spanning the gap. There are 14 residues in the CDR3. The CDR3 sequence: CASSARVGLYGYTF. CDR3 DNA: TGTGCCAGCAGTGCCAGGGTGGGGCTCTATGGCTACACCTTC.

This clone was counted a single time. V usage is TRBV4-1 and J usage is TRBJ1-5; no definite D call. Germline CDR1 and CDR2: MGHRA and YSYEKL. The length of the CDR3 is 15 residues. Trimming stripped 2 bases from V and 6 bases from J, with 14 bases between. The CDR3, as DNA: TGCGCCAGCAGCCAATTGCCGGCCATAGGTCAGCCCCAGCATTTT. This codes for CASSQLPAIGQPQHF.

The J gene is TRBJ1-5, the V gene TRBV19, with D unresolved. V shed 11 bases and J shed 4 bases, with 15 bases lying between them. Germline CDR1 is LNHDA and CDR2 is SQIVND (reference sequence). This CDR3 has 13 residues. CDR3 sequence: CAAAAGQNQPQHF. CDR3 in DNA: TGTGCCGCGGCGGCGGGTCAAAATCAGCCCCAGCATTTT. The entire variable domain, with the rest obtained from reference TRBV19 and TRBJ1-5, is as follows: DGGITQSPKYLFRKEGQNVTLSCEQNLNHDAMYWYRQDPGQGLRLIYYSQIVNDFQKGDIAEGYSVSREKKESFPLTVTSAQKNPTAFYLCAAAAGQNQPQHFGDGTRLSIL.

The genes are TRBV7-2 and TRBJ1-2; no definite D call. Trimming pared 4 bases from V and 2 bases from J, leaving 8 bases between. Germline V gene lookup returns CDR1 SGHTA and CDR2 FQGNSA. This CDR3 has 13 residues. CDR3 region: CASSSRQNYGYTF. The CDR3, as DNA: TGTGCCAGCAGCTCTCGTCAGAACTATGGCTACACCTTC.

The chain links TRBV7-3 to TRBJ2-1, with TRBD2 identical over 11 bases. The CDR3 is made up of 14 amino acids. The germline gives CDR1 SGHTA, CDR2 FQGTGA. V shed 3 bases, J shed 9 bases, and the junction held 4 bases outside the gene matches. The CDR3 DNA reads TGTGCCAGCAGCTTTAGCGGGAGGGCCACTGAGCAGTTCTTC. This codes for CASSFSGRATEQFF.

The chain uses TRBV19 and TRBJ2-2; 12 nucleotides match TRBD1. CDR3 length equals 16 residues. With V trimmed by 6 bases and J by 7 bases, 9 bases remained unmatched. CDR1 LNHDA and CDR2 SQIVND come from the germline V gene (reference sequence). This chain's CDR3 is CASRKGTGGVGGELFF. CDR3 bases: TGTGCCAGTAGGAAAGGGACAGGGGGCGTTGGCGGGGAGCTGTTTTTT.